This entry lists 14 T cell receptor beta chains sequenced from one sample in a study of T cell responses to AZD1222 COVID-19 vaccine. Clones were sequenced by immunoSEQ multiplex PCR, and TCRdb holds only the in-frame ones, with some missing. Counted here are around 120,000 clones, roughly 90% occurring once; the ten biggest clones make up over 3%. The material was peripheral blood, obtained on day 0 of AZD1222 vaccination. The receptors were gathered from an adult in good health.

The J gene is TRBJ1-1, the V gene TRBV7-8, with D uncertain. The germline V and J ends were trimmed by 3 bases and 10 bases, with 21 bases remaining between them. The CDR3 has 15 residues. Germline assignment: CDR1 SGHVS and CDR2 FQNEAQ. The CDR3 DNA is TGTGCCAGCAGCTTGGTCGGCCGAGGAGAATCCCGAGCTTTCTTT. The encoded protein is CASSLVGRGESRAFF.

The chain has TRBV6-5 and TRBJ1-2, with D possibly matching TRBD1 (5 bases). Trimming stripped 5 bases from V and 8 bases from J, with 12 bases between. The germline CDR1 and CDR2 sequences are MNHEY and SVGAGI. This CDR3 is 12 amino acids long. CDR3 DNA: TGTGCCAGCAGTCCCCAGGGCGGCGGCTACACCTTC. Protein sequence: CASSPQGGGYTF.

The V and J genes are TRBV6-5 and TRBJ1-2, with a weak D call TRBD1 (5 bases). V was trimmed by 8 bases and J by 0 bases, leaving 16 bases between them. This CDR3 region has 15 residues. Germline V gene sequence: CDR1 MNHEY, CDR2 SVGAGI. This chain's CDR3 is CASEGRGLANYGYTF. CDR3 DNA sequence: TGTGCCAGCGAGGGGAGGGGCCTAGCTAACTATGGCTACACCTTC.

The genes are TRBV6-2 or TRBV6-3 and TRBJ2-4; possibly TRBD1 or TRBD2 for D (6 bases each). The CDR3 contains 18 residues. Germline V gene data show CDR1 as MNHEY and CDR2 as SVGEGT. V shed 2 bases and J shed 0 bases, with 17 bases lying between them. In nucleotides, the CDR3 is TGTGCCAGCAGTTACCCGGGGGCGACAGAAGTAGCCAAAAACATTCAGTACTTC. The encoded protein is CASSYPGATEVAKNIQYF.

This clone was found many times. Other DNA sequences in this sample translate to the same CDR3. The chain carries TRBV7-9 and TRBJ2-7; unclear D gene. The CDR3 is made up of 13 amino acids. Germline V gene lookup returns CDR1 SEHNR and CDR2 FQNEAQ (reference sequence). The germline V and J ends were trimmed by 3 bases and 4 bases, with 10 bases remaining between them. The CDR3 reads CASSFREFYEQYF. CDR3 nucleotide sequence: TGTGCCAGCAGCTTTCGTGAATTTTACGAGCAGTACTTC.

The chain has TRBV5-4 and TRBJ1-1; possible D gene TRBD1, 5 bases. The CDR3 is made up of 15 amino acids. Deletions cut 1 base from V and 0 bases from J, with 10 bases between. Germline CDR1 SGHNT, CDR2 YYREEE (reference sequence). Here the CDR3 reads CASSLTGVVNTEAFF. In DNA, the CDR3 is TGTGCCAGCAGCTTGACAGGCGTCGTGAACACTGAAGCTTTCTTT.

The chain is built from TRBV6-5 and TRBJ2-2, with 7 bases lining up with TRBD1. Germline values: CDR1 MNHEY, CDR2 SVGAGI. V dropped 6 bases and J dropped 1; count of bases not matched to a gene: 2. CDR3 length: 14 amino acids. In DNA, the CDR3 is TGTGCCAGCAGAAGACAGGGGAACACCGGGGAGCTGTTTTTT. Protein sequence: CASRRQGNTGELFF.

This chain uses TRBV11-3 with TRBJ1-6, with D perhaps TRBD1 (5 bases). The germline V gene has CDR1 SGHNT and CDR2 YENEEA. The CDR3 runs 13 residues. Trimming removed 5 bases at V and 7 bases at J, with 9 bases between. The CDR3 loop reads CASSHGGNSPLHF. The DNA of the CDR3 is TGTGCCAGCAGCCATGGGGGGAATTCACCCCTCCACTTT.

The CDR3: CATQIEGVGYGYTF. The CDR3 nucleotides read TGTGCCACCCAGATCGAGGGAGTCGGGTATGGCTACACCTTC. V gene TRBV19 combines with J gene TRBJ1-2; the D is unclear. Germline CDR1 and CDR2: LNHDA and SQIVND (reference sequence). The CDR3 length is 14 residues. V shed 10 bases and J shed 5 bases, with 20 bases lying between them.

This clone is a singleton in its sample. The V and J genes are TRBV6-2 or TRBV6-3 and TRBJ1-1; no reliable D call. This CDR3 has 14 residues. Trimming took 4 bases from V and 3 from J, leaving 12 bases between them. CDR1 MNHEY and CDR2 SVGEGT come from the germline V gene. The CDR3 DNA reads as TGTGCCAGCAGTTTGTGGGGTTGGGACACTGAAGCTTTCTTT. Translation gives CASSLWGWDTEAFF.

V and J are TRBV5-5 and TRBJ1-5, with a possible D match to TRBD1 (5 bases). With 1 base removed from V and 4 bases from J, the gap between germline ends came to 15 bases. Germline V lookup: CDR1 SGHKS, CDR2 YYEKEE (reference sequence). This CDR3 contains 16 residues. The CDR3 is CASSLIPDGGNQPQHF. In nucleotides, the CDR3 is TGTGCCAGCAGCTTGATCCCCGATGGGGGGAATCAGCCCCAGCATTTT.

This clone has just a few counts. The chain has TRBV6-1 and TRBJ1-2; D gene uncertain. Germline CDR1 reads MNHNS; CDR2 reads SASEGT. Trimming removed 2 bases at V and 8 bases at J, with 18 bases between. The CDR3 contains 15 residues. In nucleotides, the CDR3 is TGTGCCAGCAGTGAACAGGACCTATCCGGTTCAGGCTACACCTTC. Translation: CASSEQDLSGSGYTF.

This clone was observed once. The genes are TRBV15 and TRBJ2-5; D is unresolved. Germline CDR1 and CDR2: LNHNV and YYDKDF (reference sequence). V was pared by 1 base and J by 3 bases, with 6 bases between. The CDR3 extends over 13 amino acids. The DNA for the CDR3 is TGTGCCACCAGCAGAGGGCAGGAAGAGACCCAGTACTTC. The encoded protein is CATSRGQEETQYF.

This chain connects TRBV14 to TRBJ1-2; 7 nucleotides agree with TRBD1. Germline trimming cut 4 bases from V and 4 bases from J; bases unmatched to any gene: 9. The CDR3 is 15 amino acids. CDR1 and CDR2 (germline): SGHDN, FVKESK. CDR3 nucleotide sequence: TGTGCCAGCAGCCCCCGGACAGGAGCAGGCTATGGCTACACCTTC. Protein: CASSPRTGAGYGYTF.